This T cell receptor beta chain was obtained from a study of blood T cell repertoires in COVID-19. Study as a whole: Donors in the United States, Italy and Spain gave samples during acute or convalescent COVID-19.

Germline-derived CDR1 and CDR2 are SQVTM and ANQGSEA. V lost 7 bases, J lost 2 bases, and 5 bases stayed unmatched. The CDR3 totals 14 residues. TCRdb keeps only in-frame clones here, not all; method: immunoSEQ multiplex PCR. Of approximately 120,000 clones listed, roughly 75% were seen once; the top ten hold about 4.7%. This chain links TRBV29-1 with TRBJ2-2; 9 bases agree with TRBD1. The receptor comes from a human donor in a cohort sampled during active or convalescent COVID-19. Source material: peripheral blood. The CDR3 is CSAPGQGNTGELFF. In DNA, the CDR3 is TGCAGCGCTCCGGGACAGGGTAACACCGGGGAGCTGTTTTTT.